This TCR beta chain came from a study of T cell changes during pregnancy in multiple sclerosis. The germline V gene has CDR1 GTSNPN and CDR2 SVGIG (reference sequence). This CDR3 has 12 amino acids. Deletions cut 6 bases from V and 6 bases from J, with 12 bases between. TCRdb's copy holds only in-frame clones and misses some; the assay was immunoSEQ multiplex PCR. The sample lists tens of thousands of clones; around nine tenths were seen once. This sequence joins TRBV30 and TRBJ2-1; tentative D call: TRBD2 (6 bases). This specimen was peripheral blood, taken in the third trimester of pregnancy. The TCR originated in a female donor with multiple sclerosis, enrolled in a pregnancy study. The CDR3 spells CACPGTLNEQFF. CDR3 sequence (DNA): TGTGCCTGTCCCGGGACTCTCAATGAGCAGTTCTTC.